Listed here is a single T cell receptor beta chain. The record originates from a study of siplizumab effects on memory and regulatory T cells. V was trimmed by 1 base and J by 13 bases, leaving 14 bases between them. This CDR3 spans 12 amino acids. The V gene's germline CDR1 is LGHNA and CDR2 YNFKEQ. Profiled with immunoSEQ multiplex PCR; TCRdb holds only in-frame clones, not every one. The table includes 45,000 to 50,000 clones, roughly nine tenths detected once. The sample taken for sequencing was naive CD8+ T cells sorted from blood. This TCR derives from a human donor in good health. This chain uses TRBV4-2 with TRBJ2-7, with D perhaps being TRBD1 or TRBD2 (5 bases each). DNA for the CDR3: TGTGCCAGCAGCCAAGGACCCGAGGGGCCTTACTTC. It is translated as CASSQGPEGPYF.